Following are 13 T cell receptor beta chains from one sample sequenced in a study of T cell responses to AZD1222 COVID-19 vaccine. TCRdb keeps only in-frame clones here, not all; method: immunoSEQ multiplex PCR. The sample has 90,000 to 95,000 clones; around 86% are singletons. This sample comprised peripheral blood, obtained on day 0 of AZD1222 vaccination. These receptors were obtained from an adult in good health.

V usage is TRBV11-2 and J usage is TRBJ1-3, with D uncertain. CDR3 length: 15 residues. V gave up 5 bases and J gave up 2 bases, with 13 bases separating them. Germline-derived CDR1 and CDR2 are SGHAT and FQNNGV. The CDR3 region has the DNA TGTGCCAGCAGCCCGGGATCATGGGCTGGAAACACCATATATTTT. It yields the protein CASSPGSWAGNTIYF. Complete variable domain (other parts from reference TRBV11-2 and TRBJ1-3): EAGVAQSPRYKIIEKRQSVAFWCNPISGHATLYWYQQILGQGPKLLIQFQNNGVVDDSQLPKDRFSAERLKGVDSTLKIQPAKLEDSAVYLCASSPGSWAGNTIYFGEGSWLTVV.

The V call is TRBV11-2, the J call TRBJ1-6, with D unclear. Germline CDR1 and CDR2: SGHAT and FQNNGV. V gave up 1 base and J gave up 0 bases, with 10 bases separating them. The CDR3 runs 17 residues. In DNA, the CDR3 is TGTGCCAGCAGCTTAGGGTTCGTGAGCTCCTATAATTCACCCCTCCACTTT. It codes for CASSLGFVSSYNSPLHF. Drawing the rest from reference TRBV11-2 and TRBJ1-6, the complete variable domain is EAGVAQSPRYKIIEKRQSVAFWCNPISGHATLYWYQQILGQGPKLLIQFQNNGVVDDSQLPKDRFSAERLKGVDSTLKIQPAKLEDSAVYLCASSLGFVSSYNSPLHFGNGTRLTVT.

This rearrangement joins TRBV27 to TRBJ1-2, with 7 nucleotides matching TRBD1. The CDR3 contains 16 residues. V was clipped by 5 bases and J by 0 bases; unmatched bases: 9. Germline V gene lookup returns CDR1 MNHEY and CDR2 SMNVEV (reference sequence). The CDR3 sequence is CASSKLGQNPNYGYTF. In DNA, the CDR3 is TGTGCCAGCAGTAAATTGGGACAGAACCCTAACTATGGCTACACCTTC.

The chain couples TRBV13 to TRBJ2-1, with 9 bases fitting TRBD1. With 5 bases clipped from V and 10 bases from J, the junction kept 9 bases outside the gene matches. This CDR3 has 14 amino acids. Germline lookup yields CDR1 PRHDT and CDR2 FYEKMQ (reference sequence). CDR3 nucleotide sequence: TGTGCCAGCAGCGGAACGGACAGGGGAGGGGAGCAGTTCTTC. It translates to CASSGTDRGGEQFF. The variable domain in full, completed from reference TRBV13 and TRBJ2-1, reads AAGVIQSPRHLIKEKRETATLKCYPIPRHDTVYWYQQGPGQDPQFLISFYEKMQSDKGSIPDRFSAQQFSDYHSELNMSSLELGDSALYFCASSGTDRGGEQFFGPGTRLTVL.

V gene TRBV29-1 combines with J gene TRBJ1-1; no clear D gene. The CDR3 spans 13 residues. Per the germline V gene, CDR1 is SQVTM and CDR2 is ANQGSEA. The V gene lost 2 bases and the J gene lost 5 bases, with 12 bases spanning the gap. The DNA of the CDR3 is TGCAGCGTTGAACAACTAGTGGGGACTGAAGCTTTCTTT. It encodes CSVEQLVGTEAFF. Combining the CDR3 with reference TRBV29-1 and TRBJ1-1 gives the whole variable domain SAVISQKPSRDICQRGTSLTIQCQVDSQVTMMFWYRQQPGQSLTLIATANQGSEATYESGFVIDKFPISRPNLTFSTLTVSNMSPEDSSIYLCSVEQLVGTEAFFGQGTRLTVV.

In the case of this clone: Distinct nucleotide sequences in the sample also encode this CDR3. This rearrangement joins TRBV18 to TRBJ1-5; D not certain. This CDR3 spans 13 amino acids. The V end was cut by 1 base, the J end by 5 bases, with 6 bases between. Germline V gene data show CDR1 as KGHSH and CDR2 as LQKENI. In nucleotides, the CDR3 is TGTGCCAGCTCACCACAAGGAGATCAGCCCCAGCATTTT. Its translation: CASSPQGDQPQHF.

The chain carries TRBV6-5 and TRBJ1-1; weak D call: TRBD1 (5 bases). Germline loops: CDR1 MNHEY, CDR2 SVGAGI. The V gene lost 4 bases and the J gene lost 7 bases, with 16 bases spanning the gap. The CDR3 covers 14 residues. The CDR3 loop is CASSSRGAANEAFF. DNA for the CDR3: TGTGCCAGCAGTTCCCGAGGGGCAGCCAATGAAGCTTTCTTT.

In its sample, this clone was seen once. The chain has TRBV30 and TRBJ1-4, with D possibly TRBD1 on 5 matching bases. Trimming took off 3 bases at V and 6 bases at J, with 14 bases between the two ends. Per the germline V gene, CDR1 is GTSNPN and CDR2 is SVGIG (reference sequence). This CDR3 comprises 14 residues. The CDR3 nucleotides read TGTGCCTGGAGCGCCCGGGGGGTCTATGAAAAACTGTTTTTT. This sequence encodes CAWSARGVYEKLFF.

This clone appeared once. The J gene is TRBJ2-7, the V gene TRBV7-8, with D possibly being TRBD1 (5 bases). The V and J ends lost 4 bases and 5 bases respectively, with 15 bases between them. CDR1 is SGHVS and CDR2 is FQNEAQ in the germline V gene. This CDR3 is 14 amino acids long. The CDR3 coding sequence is TGTGCCAGCAGCTCTCACGACAGAGGCAACGAGCAGTACTTC. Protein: CASSSHDRGNEQYF.

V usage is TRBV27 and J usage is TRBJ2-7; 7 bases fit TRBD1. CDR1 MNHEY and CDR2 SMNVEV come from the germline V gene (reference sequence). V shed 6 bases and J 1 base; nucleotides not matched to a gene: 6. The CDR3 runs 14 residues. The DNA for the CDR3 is TGTGCCAGCAGCATAAGACAGGGATCCTACGAGCAGTACTTC. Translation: CASSIRQGSYEQYF.

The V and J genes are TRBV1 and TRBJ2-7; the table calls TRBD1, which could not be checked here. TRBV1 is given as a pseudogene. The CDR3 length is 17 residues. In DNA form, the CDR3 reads TGCACCAGCAGCCAACTGAGGAGTCCAGGGTGCGGCTACGAGCAGTACTTC. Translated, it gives CTSSQLRSPGCGYEQYF.

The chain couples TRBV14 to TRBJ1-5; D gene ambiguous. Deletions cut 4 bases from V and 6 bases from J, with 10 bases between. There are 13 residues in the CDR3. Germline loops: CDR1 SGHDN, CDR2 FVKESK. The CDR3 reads CASSPILAQPQHF. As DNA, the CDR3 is TGTGCCAGCAGCCCCATTCTGGCTCAGCCCCAGCATTTT.

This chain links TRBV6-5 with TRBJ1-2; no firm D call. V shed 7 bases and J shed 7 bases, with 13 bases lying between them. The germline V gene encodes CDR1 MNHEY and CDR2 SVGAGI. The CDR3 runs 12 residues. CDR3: CASIKLYAGYTF. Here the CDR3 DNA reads TGTGCCAGCATTAAGTTGTATGCTGGCTACACCTTC.